The rows below give T cell receptor beta chains drawn from one sample of a study of T cell repertoires in cytomegalovirus infection. TCRdb re-derived calls from the reads in MiXCR, one entry per CDR3 protein. The repertoire holds about 80,000 distinct CDR3 sequences, with about 3.8% as singletons. Material for sequencing was PBMCs. The receptors were sampled from a human donor in good health (CMV status not recorded). Some clones in this sample may be carry-over from other donors' samples. The CDR3 runs from the conserved cysteine through the conserved F or W. Each record gives: D gene, V gene, J gene, clone size, CDR3 protein, CDR3 DNA. The D gene is left open where the match is weak. Size is omitted from some rows. Given values are once, few, many or a class for expanded clones.

NA	TRBV6-1	TRBJ2-7	many	CASRSAGSYEQYF	TGTGCCAGCAGATCGGCAGGCTCCTACGAGCAGTACTTC
TRBD1	TRBV10-3	TRBJ1-1	many	CVAQGARGTEAFF	TGTGTCGCCCAGGGGGCGCGAGGCACTGAAGCTTTCTTT
NA	TRBV2	TRBJ1-1	many	CASSEVGGTEAFF	TGTGCCAGCAGTGAAGTAGGGGGCACTGAAGCTTTCTTT
NA	TRBV14	TRBJ1-6	many	CASSLGLALSPLHF	TGTGCCAGCAGCCTGGGTCTGGCCCTATCACCCCTCCACTTT
NA	TRBV27	TRBJ2-7	many	CASSLSPSLPYEQYF	TGTGCCAGCAGTTTATCGCCCTCGCTCCCCTACGAGCAGTACTTC
NA	TRBV6-2/TRBV6-3	TRBJ1-1	many	CASSSSKALTEAFF	TGTGCCAGCAGTTCCAGCAAGGCCCTCACTGAAGCTTTCTTT
NA	TRBV20-1	TRBJ1-6	many	CSARDQGNSPLHF	TGCAGTGCTAGAGATCAAGGGAATTCACCCCTCCACTTT
TRBD1	TRBV7-2	TRBJ2-1	many	CASSLRGTGGINEQFF	TGTGCCAGCAGCTTAAGGGGGACAGGGGGCATAAATGAGCAGTTCTTC
NA	TRBV4-3	TRBJ2-3	many	CASSQSPGPSDRQYF	TGCGCCAGCAGCCAGAGCCCGGGACCATCAGACCGGCAGTATTTT
NA	TRBV28	TRBJ2-6	many	CASEPRWIRLSGANVLTF	TGTGCCAGCGAACCCCGCTGGATCAGGCTCTCTGGGGCCAACGTCCTGACTTTC
NA	TRBV7-9	TRBJ1-2	many	CASSLDGGGYTF	TGTGCCAGCAGCTTAGACGGGGGTGGCTACACCTTC
NA	TRBV4-2	TRBJ1-1	many	CASSQEIVGSMNTEAFF	TGTGCCAGCAGCCAAGAAATCGTGGGGAGCATGAACACTGAAGCTTTCTTT
NA	TRBV6-6	TRBJ1-2	many	CASSGNRELRVYGYTF	TGTGCCAGCAGTGGGAACAGGGAGTTAAGGGTCTATGGCTACACCTTC
NA	TRBV10-2	TRBJ1-1	many	CASSGDGGPPEAFF	TGCGCCAGCAGTGGGGATGGGGGGCCGCCCGAAGCTTTCTTT
NA	TRBV6-1	TRBJ1-5	many	CAGPGNQPQHF	TGTGCCGGCCCCGGCAATCAGCCCCAGCATTTT
NA	TRBV7-2	TRBJ2-3	many	CASSPRDTQYF	TGTGCCAGCAGCCCCCGGGATACGCAGTATTTT
NA	TRBV7-2	TRBJ2-4	many	CASSLVEGANIQYF	TGTGCCAGCAGCTTAGTGGAGGGGGCAAACATTCAGTACTTC
NA	TRBV28	TRBJ1-1	many	CASSLLGGSAFF	TGTGCCAGCAGTTTACTCGGGGGCTCGGCTTTCTTT
NA	TRBV7-2	TRBJ1-3	many	CASSRGTGNTIYF	TGTGCCAGCAGCCGTGGAACTGGAAACACCATATATTTT
TRBD1	TRBV7-2	TRBJ2-5	many	CASSAIPEDRGQETQYF	TGTGCCAGCAGCGCGATCCCCGAGGACAGGGGGCAGGAGACCCAGTACTTC
TRBD2	TRBV7-8	TRBJ2-1	many	CASSLVLAGSSYNEQFF	TGTGCCAGCAGCCTTGTTTTAGCGGGTAGCTCCTACAATGAGCAGTTCTTC
NA	TRBV7-2	TRBJ2-7	NA	CASSFIPGGAYEQYF	TGTGCCAGCAGCTTTATCCCCGGGGGTGCCTACGAGCAGTACTTC
NA	TRBV28	TRBJ2-7	many	CASSLHLAGLTYEQYF	TGTGCCAGCAGTTTGCACCTGGCAGGGCTGACCTACGAGCAGTACTTC